A selection of T cell receptor beta chains follows, all from one sample in a study of cytomegalovirus exposure and HLA in healthy donors. Using immunoSEQ multiplex PCR, the repertoire was profiled, and TCRdb retains in-frame clones only, with some absent. The sample lists under 75,000 clones, about 95% seen once, with more than 0.95% in the top ten. The sample taken for sequencing was PBMCs. The receptor source for this set is a young woman in good health and CMV-seronegative. Both conserved end residues are trimmed from each CDR3.

V,CDR3
TRBV29-1,SVAAGQGWEKLF
TRBV2,ASRGGDGAEAF
TRBV19,ASSISGGYSNQPQH
TRBV5-1,ASSLARADTQY
TRBV15,ATSTPPTPSGANVLT
TRBV6-4,ASSEGAGSYGYT
TRBV4-2,ASSQGPTGGEQY
TRBV6-1,ASSTGFDTEAF
TRBV7-6,ASSNLVPGTGVSYGYT
TRBV11-3,ASSLYPPTSGRDYEQY
TRBV15,AASPWGPGDEKLF
TRBV13,ASSLVGGAVNTEAF
TRBV19,ASTPSGGYFQPQH
TRBV27,ASSLFGDTQY
TRBV11-3,ASSGAGQGAYEQY
TRBV13,ASSSRRGRQETQY
TRBV30,AWSAASGEETQY
TRBV19,ASSIWSGSDGTDTQY
TRBV4-1,ASSQDLVGGRELF
TRBV9,ASSPRTGQTTDTQY
TRBV28,ASSGTYEQY
TRBV10-3,AISRGFGNTIY
TRBV10-3,AINSVVGAETQY
TRBV5-1,ASSPQGSGAGNTIY
TRBV4-3,ASSQDPGTGGSGANVLT
TRBV7-9,ASSLDSGGQPQH
TRBV28,ASSLPTRVIRYAF
TRBV5-1,ASSPGDRHQPQH
TRBV28,ASSPQGPLEKLF
TRBV11-3,ASSLVGSGGLGEQF
TRBV27,ASSLRRGRGNTQY
TRBV28,AGGAGGGYQPQH
TRBV2,ASSDRGSSYEQY
TRBV6-5,ASSSFVEGLYGYT
TRBV27,ASRDIATYNEQF
TRBV19,ASRTGGDYGYT
TRBV19,ASTLTRQGGTGELF
TRBV29-1,SVEDQGAGTGELF
TRBV7-8,ASGLRSWDTEAF
TRBV18,ASSNPAGGYGYT
TRBV5-1,ASSLAGQGRNIQY
TRBV7-9,ASSPGLAGGPDTQY
TRBV6-1,ASRPGGPGYT
TRBV16,ASSQPGQGADTQY
TRBV28,ATRPGGGQPQH
TRBV29-1,SVLGSVTSGRPRTYNEQF
TRBV27,ASSSQLAGHTQY
TRBV28,ASRTVNQGGANVLT
TRBV18,ASSADRGTVQPQH
TRBV7-9,ASSLDRGGGETSEAF
TRBV19,ASSIAN
TRBV7-2,ASSLGGIVAGRETQY
TRBV28,ASSLGTSNEKLF
TRBV19,ASSILGTGDTQY
TRBV5-4,ASSLGPGQGAGGANVLT
TRBV10-3,ATGQGGNEQF
TRBV27,ASSLWRTGYGYT